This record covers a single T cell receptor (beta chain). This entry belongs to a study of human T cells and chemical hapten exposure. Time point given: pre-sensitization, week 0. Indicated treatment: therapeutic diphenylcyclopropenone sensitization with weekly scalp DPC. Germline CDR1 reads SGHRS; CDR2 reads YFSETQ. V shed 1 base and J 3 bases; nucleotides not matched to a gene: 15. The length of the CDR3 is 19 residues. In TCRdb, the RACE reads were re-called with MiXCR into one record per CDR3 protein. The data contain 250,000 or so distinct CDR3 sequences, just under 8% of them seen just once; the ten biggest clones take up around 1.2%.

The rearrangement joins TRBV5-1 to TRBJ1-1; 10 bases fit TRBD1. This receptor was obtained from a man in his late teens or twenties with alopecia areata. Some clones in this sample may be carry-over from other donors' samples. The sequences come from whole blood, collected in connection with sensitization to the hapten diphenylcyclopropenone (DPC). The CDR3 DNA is TGCGCCAGCAGCTTGAAGGAATGGGACAGGGGAAGGTGGGACACTGAAGCTTTCTTT. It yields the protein CASSLKEWDRGRWDTEAFF.